This note documents a single T cell receptor (beta chain) sequence. One Seattle source followed patients from active infection through their disease course. The data derive from a study of blood T cell repertoires in COVID-19. Study as a whole: Sources were T cells, B-cell-depleted T cells, or PBMCs; the material itself was cDNA or gDNA.

From germline, CDR1 is SGHRS and CDR2 YFSETQ. The CDR3 covers 13 residues. V lost 0 bases to trimming and J lost 14 bases; unmatched junction nucleotides: 4. The assay was immunoSEQ multiplex PCR, and TCRdb's table has in-frame clones only and misses some. Here the sample spans 250,000 to 300,000 clones, approximately 90% being singletons. The chain is built from TRBV5-1 and TRBJ1-6; 8 bases fit TRBD1. This TCR was recovered from a woman under 40 with COVID-19, enrolled during active disease. The sequencing sample was made of peripheral blood. CDR3 sequence (DNA): TGCGCCAGCAGCTTGGGTCAGGACAGGGCCCTCCACTTT. This encodes CASSLGQDRALHF.